These 5 T cell receptor beta chains share one sample of origin, sequenced in a study of beta chain features in type 1 diabetes. These receptors' antigens are unknown. General study results and limits: There was a moderate but significant shortening of TCRB CDR3s in all four CD4+ subsets of Type 1 diabetes patients.

Reverse transcription of all isolated RNA meant that expressed TCRB transcripts were sequenced. Profiling relied on immunoSEQ multiplex PCR, and the TCRdb table lists in-frame clones only, not all of them. The sample contains approximately 250,000 clones, roughly 25% of which appear only once. The sequencing input was naive CD4+ T cells from blood. These receptors all stem from a woman in her thirties with type 1 diabetes.

The genes are TRBV28 and TRBJ2-2; D might be TRBD2 (6 bases). Deletions cut 6 bases from V and 5 bases from J, with 13 bases between. This CDR3 region has 14 residues. Germline V gene lookup returns CDR1 MDHEN and CDR2 SYDVKM. The CDR3 loop is CASSTVGGTGELFF. CDR3 DNA: TGTGCCAGCAGCACGGTCGGGGGTACCGGGGAGCTGTTTTTT.

This clone was counted only a few times. J is TRBJ2-3 and V is TRBV5-4, with a possible D match to TRBD1 (8 bases). V dropped 4 bases and J dropped 4 bases, with 16 bases sitting between them. The germline gives CDR1 SGHNT, CDR2 YYREEE (reference sequence). The CDR3 has 15 residues. CDR3 DNA sequence: TGTGCCAGCAGCGGGGAGGGCAGGGGGCCAGATACGCAGTATTTT. Its protein product is CASSGEGRGPDTQYF.

This clone has only a few counts. The V and J genes are TRBV18 and TRBJ2-5, with 13 bases aligning to TRBD2. This CDR3 is 17 amino acids long. Trimming at V came to 3 bases and at J to 5 bases, leaving 9 bases not matched to a gene. Germline CDR1 reads KGHSH; CDR2 reads LQKENI. The CDR3 DNA follows: TGTGCCAGCTCACCCAGGACTAGCGGGAGTGTCTCGGAGACCCAGTACTTC. It specifies CASSPRTSGSVSETQYF.

The V call is TRBV28, the J call TRBJ1-2, with D unclear. Trimming shortened V by 3 bases and J by 5 bases, and 10 bases separated the two germline ends. The CDR3 covers 13 residues. The germline gives CDR1 MDHEN, CDR2 SYDVKM. CDR3 nucleotides: TGTGCCAGCAGTTTTCAGGCTGTGTATGGCTACACCTTC. Protein sequence: CASSFQAVYGYTF.

The gene calls are TRBV11-1 and TRBJ2-5, with unresolved D. V lost 8 bases to trimming and J lost 5 bases, with 6 bases between them. CDR3 length: 10 amino acids. CDR1 SGHAT and CDR2 FQDESV come from the germline V gene (reference sequence). The CDR3 bases are TGTGCCAGCGCCGGGGAGACCCAGTACTTC. Translating gives CASAGETQYF.